A selection of T cell receptor beta chains follows, all from one sample in a study of cytotoxic CD8 clonotypes in ibrutinib-treated CLL. Sequencing was performed with immunoSEQ multiplex PCR; in TCRdb, only in-frame clones are kept and a portion is missing. The data hold about 50,000 clones, with 45% to 55% observed a single time. The source was PBMCs, collected after 12 months of ibrutinib treatment. All receptors come from a human donor with chronic lymphocytic leukemia. CDR3s include the opening cysteine and the closing phenylalanine or tryptophan. Fields, in order: V gene, J gene, clone size, D gene, CDR3 DNA, CDR3 protein. The D gene is left open where the match is weak. Size is stated for part of the rows, as once, few or many counts, or as a class when the clone is expanded.

TRBV7-2	TRBJ1-5	few	NA	TGTGCCAGCAGCTACCTTTCGAACGGCAATCAGCCCCAGCATTTT	CASSYLSNGNQPQHF
TRBV4-1	TRBJ1-5	NA	NA	TGCGCCAGCAGCCAGTTTGGAGGGGAGGACAATCAGCCCCAGCATTTT	CASSQFGGEDNQPQHF
TRBV28	TRBJ1-2	many	NA	TGTGCCAGCAGTCCTACAGGGCCTAGCGGCTACACCTTC	CASSPTGPSGYTF
TRBV5-1	TRBJ2-2	NA	TRBD2	TGCGCCAGCAGCTTGGTTTCCGGGAGGAGGGCCGGGGAGCTGTTTTTT	CASSLVSGRRAGELFF
TRBV6-4	TRBJ2-1	NA	NA	TGTGCCAGCACCCAGGAGCCGAGCTCCTACAATGAGCAGTTCTTC	CASTQEPSSYNEQFF
TRBV19	TRBJ1-5	NA	NA	TGTGCCAGTAGTATAAGCTCGGTGCAGCCCCAGCATTTT	CASSISSVQPQHF
TRBV7-9	TRBJ1-2	NA	TRBD1	TGTGCCAGCAGCTTTGGACAGGATCGGGGCTACACCTTC	CASSFGQDRGYTF
TRBV2	TRBJ1-3	few	NA	TGTGCCAGCAGAGGGAGATCTGGAAACACCATATATTTT	CASRGRSGNTIYF
TRBV9	TRBJ1-1	NA	NA	TGTGCCAGCAGCGTACGGGGGCAGGGGACTGAAGCTTTCTTT	CASSVRGQGTEAFF
TRBV6-1	TRBJ2-2	few	NA	TGTGCCAGCAGTTTGCAGGCGGACACCGGGGAGCTGTTTTTT	CASSLQADTGELFF
TRBV5-4	TRBJ2-3	NA	NA	TGTGCCAGCAGCTGGGACTTCACAGATACGCAGTATTTT	CASSWDFTDTQYF
TRBV21-1	TRBJ1-1	NA	NA	TGTGCCAGCAGCAGGGCCCCAAATCACACTGAAGCTTTCTTT	CASSRAPNHTEAFF
TRBV5-1	TRBJ1-2	NA	NA	TGCGCCAGCAGTTGGGAAGTGGGTGGCTACACCTTC	CASSWEVGGYTF
TRBV7-9	TRBJ2-7	few	NA	TGTGCCAGCAGCGCCCTGCTAGACAAGCAGTACTTC	CASSALLDKQYF
TRBV18	TRBJ2-1	few	NA	TGTGCCAGCTCACGGGACCACTCCTACAATGAGCAGTTCTTC	CASSRDHSYNEQFF
TRBV11-1	TRBJ1-2	NA	NA	TGTGCCAGCAGCTCTTCAGGGTACAATGGCTACACCTTC	CASSSSGYNGYTF
TRBV2	TRBJ2-6	NA	NA	TGTGCCAGCAGGGGGACCCGTTTCGGCCTCCACTCTGGGGCCAACGTCCTGACTTTC	CASRGTRFGLHSGANVLTF
TRBV7-7	TRBJ2-5	NA	TRBD2	TGTGCTAGCAGCACTGGGGAGCGGGAGGTTAGACCCCCACAAGAGACCCAGTACTTC	CASSTGEREVRPPQETQYF
TRBV27	TRBJ1-5	few	NA	TGTGCCAGCAGTTTACGGCCAGTCAATCAGCCCCAGCATTTT	CASSLRPVNQPQHF
TRBV5-6	TRBJ2-3	few	TRBD2	TGTGCCAGCAGCACCGGGACTAGCGGGACAGATACGCAGTATTTT	CASSTGTSGTDTQYF
TRBV20-1	TRBJ1-4	NA	NA	TGCAGTGCTGAAGACCGGGACCTGTTTTTT	CSAEDRDLFF
TRBV5-1	TRBJ2-7	few	TRBD2	TGCGCCAGCCAACAGGGGTTCGGAGCGGGAGGCCCCTACGAGCAGTACTTC	CASQQGFGAGGPYEQYF
TRBV19	TRBJ2-7	NA	NA	TGTGCCAGCCGGGACGGCAATAGCAGGGAGCAGTACTTC	CASRDGNSREQYF
TRBV9	TRBJ2-1	NA	NA	TGTGCCAGCAGCGCACCGCCGGCCTACAATGAGCAGTTCTTC	CASSAPPAYNEQFF
TRBV9	TRBJ2-6	few	NA	TGTGCCAGCAGCGTAGTGGGCAGGGTGGCTGGGGCCAACGTCCTGACTTTC	CASSVVGRVAGANVLTF
TRBV28	TRBJ1-1	NA	NA	TGTGCCAGCAGGACAGGCGGAGGGAACACTGAAGCTTTCTTT	CASRTGGGNTEAFF
TRBV28	TRBJ1-1	few	NA	TGTGCCAGCAGTTTATCGGACACCTCGACTTTCTTT	CASSLSDTSTFF
TRBV7-2	TRBJ2-7	NA	TRBD2	TGTGCCAGCAGCTTAGTTGCGGGAGGTTCCTACGAGCAGTACTTC	CASSLVAGGSYEQYF
TRBV5-1	TRBJ2-5	NA	TRBD1	TGCGCCAGCAGCTTAGACAGGGAAGAGACCCAGTACTTC	CASSLDREETQYF
TRBV5-1	TRBJ2-3	NA	NA	TGCGCCAGCAGGCTGGATGGCGGAGACACAGATACGCAGTATTTT	CASRLDGGDTDTQYF
TRBV10-1	TRBJ2-1	few	NA	TGCGCCAGCAGTGAGTCCCCGGGGAGCTCCTACAATGAGCAGTTCTTC	CASSESPGSSYNEQFF
TRBV19	TRBJ1-2	NA	NA	TGTGCCAGCCTCGGGCGGAACTATGGCTACACCTTC	CASLGRNYGYTF
TRBV25-1	TRBJ1-3	NA	NA	TGTGCCAGCAGTTCCGACACGAGCTCTGGAAACACCATATATTTT	CASSSDTSSGNTIYF
TRBV18	TRBJ2-2	few	NA	TGTGCCAGCTCACCAAACGGGATGAACACCGGGGAGCTGTTTTTT	CASSPNGMNTGELFF
TRBV11-2	TRBJ2-1	few	TRBD2	TGTGCCAGCAGCTTAGGTTTAGGACTAGTTCTCTATGAGCAGTTCTTC	CASSLGLGLVLYEQFF
TRBV7-2	TRBJ1-1	many	NA	TGTGCCAGCAGCTTAATAGGGGGTAGAACCACTGAAGCTTTCTTT	CASSLIGGRTTEAFF
TRBV2	TRBJ1-2	few	TRBD1	TGTGCCAGCAGTGAAGCGCTTCGACAGGGGGCGCGAGGCTACACCTTC	CASSEALRQGARGYTF
TRBV18	TRBJ2-2	NA	NA	TGTGCCAGCTCACGGGACGCGAACACCGGGGAGCTGTTTTTT	CASSRDANTGELFF
TRBV2	TRBJ1-3	NA	NA	TGTGCCAGCACCGACGGACAAAGAGGAAACACCATATATTTT	CASTDGQRGNTIYF
TRBV28	TRBJ1-2	few	NA	TGTGCCAGCAGTCTGAAGTATGGCTACACCTTC	CASSLKYGYTF
TRBV30	TRBJ1-6	many	NA	TGTGCCTGGAGCGGGGGCAGTTCACCCCTCCACTTT	CAWSGGSSPLHF
TRBV10-2	TRBJ2-7	NA	TRBD1	TGCGCCAGCAGTGCTGGGGACAGGGGCCACGAGCAGTACTTC	CASSAGDRGHEQYF
TRBV19	TRBJ2-1	NA	TRBD2	TGTGCCAGTAGTATTTTCGGGACTAGCGTATACAATGAGCAGTTCTTC	CASSIFGTSVYNEQFF
TRBV6-1	TRBJ1-2	NA	TRBD1	TGTGCCAGCACCATTGCCCGGGACAGCACTTATGGCTACACCTTC	CASTIARDSTYGYTF
TRBV18	TRBJ2-7	NA	NA	TGTGCCAGCTCACCAAGGGAGAGCTCCTACGAGCAGTACTTC	CASSPRESSYEQYF
TRBV6-1	TRBJ2-7	NA	TRBD2	TGTGCCAGCAGCCATAGGTCCCCAGCGGGACGCGAGCAGTACTTC	CASSHRSPAGREQYF
TRBV9	TRBJ2-5	NA	NA	TGTGCCAGCAGCGTAAGTACCCTGCAAGAGACCCAGTACTTC	CASSVSTLQETQYF
TRBV5-3	TRBJ1-6	NA	TRBD1	TGTGCCAGCAGCTTGGGGACAGGGTCCTCACCCCTCCACTTT	CASSLGTGSSPLHF
TRBV29-1	TRBJ1-1	NA	NA	TGCAGCGTTGACGGAATGGTGGCCACTGAAGCTTTCTTT	CSVDGMVATEAFF
TRBV7-2	TRBJ1-4	few	TRBD1	TGTGCCAGCAGCTTACAGGGGGGTAGTTCTGAAAAACTGTTTTTT	CASSLQGGSSEKLFF
TRBV13	TRBJ1-2	NA	NA	TGTGCCAGCAGCAAGGACAGTAACTATGGCTACACCTTC	CASSKDSNYGYTF
TRBV7-2	TRBJ2-6	few	NA	TGTGCCAGCAGCTTAGTTCACTCTGGGGCCAACGTCCTGACTTTC	CASSLVHSGANVLTF
TRBV30	TRBJ2-7	few	NA	TGTGCCTCCAGCACGAAGGGAGAGCAGTACTTC	CASSTKGEQYF
TRBV5-1	TRBJ2-7	many	NA	TGCGCCAGCAGCTTGAACGTAGCGAAGTACGAGCAGTACTTC	CASSLNVAKYEQYF
TRBV7-2	TRBJ1-5	many	NA	TGTGCCAGCAGCTTATCGTCCAATCAGCCCCAGCATTTT	CASSLSSNQPQHF